This T cell receptor (beta chain) was obtained from a study of shared clonotypes between healthy human individuals. About the research overall: In total, the donors were a couple of women and a few men aged 18 to 49.

This clone has only a few counts. Germline V lookup: CDR1 MGHDK, CDR2 SYGVNS. V lost 4 bases, J lost 2 bases, and 11 bases stayed unmatched. The CDR3 has 17 residues. Here immunoSEQ multiplex PCR was the method, and the copy in TCRdb shows in-frame clones only, minus some. Of around 500,000 clones in the sample, over 65% were seen once. What was sequenced was PBMCs. The rearrangement uses TRBV25-1 and TRBJ2-7, with 10 bases lining up with TRBD2. This TCR came from a woman aged 40-49 years in good health. Some clones in this sample may be carry-over from other donors' samples. DNA for the CDR3: TGTGCCAGCAGTGCCACAAGCGGACTAGCGGAAGCCTACGAGCAGTACTTC. Translating gives CASSATSGLAEAYEQYF.